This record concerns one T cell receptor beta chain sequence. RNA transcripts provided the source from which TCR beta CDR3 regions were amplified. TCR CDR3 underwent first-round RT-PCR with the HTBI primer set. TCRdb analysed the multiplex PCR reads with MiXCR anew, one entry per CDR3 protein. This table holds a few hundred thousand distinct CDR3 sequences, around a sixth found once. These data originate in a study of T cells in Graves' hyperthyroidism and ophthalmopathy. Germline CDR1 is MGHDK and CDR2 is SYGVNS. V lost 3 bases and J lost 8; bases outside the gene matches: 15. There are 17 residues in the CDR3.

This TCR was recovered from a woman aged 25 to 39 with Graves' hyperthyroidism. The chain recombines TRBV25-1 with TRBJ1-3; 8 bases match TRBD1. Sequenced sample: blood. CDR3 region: CASSDPGQGQLVDTIYF. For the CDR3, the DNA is TGTGCCAGCAGTGACCCTGGACAGGGTCAATTGGTAGACACCATATATTTT. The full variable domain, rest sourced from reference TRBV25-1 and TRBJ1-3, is EADIYQTPRYLVIGTGKKITLECSQTMGHDKMYWYQQDPGMELHLIHYSYGVNSTEKGDLSSESTVSRIRTEHFPLTLESARPSHTSQYLCASSDPGQGQLVDTIYFGEGSWLTVV.